This T cell receptor (beta chain) was sequenced during a study of CD8 T cells in Susac syndrome. Study in general: Eight or nine of the sequenced Susac syndrome patients were in remission, and roughly six had active disease.

Random hexamers primed reverse transcription of 0.5 to 1 ug RNA. Amplification of TCR beta CDR3 spanned 54 Vbeta and 13 Jbeta via immunoSEQ multiplex PCR. TCRdb re-called the immunoSEQ multiplex PCR reads with MiXCR, one entry per CDR3 protein. The sample records more than 110,000 distinct CDR3 sequences, over 90% being singletons. General study findings and limits: Clonal expansion was not seen in any Susac syndrome CD4+ T cell repertoire.

In regard to this clonotype: Its matching antigen is unknown.

V was clipped by 0 bases and J by 6 bases; unmatched bases: 5. This CDR3 is 14 amino acids long. Germline V gene data show CDR1 as SGHTA and CDR2 as FQGNSA. The Susac syndrome patients fit the recently defined diagnostic criteria for definite or probable disease. Sequencing was performed on CD4+ T cells from PBMCs. The sequence was obtained from a human donor with Susac syndrome. V gene TRBV7-2 combines with J gene TRBJ2-7; 7 bases map to TRBD2. The CDR3 protein is CASSLAGGVGEQYF. The DNA for the CDR3 is TGTGCCAGCAGCTTAGCGGGAGGGGTTGGCGAGCAGTACTTC.